The clone carrying this T cell receptor beta chain was counted at least ten times. Its target is unknown. TCR beta CDR3 region amplification was performed from RNA transcripts. The TCR CDR3 first-round RT-PCR relied on the HTBI primer set. One entry per CDR3 protein results from TCRdb running MiXCR on the multiplex PCR reads. The profile shows some 700,000 distinct CDR3 sequences, 17% of them singletons. This sample was taken from a study of T cells in Graves' hyperthyroidism and ophthalmopathy. Germline V gene sequence: CDR1 SGHRS, CDR2 YFSETQ. V dropped 0 bases and J dropped 9 bases, with 12 bases sitting between them. There are 13 residues in the CDR3. Study-level results: The majority of expanded thyroid clonotypes above 0.001 also appeared in blood. A model of 13 V-J pairs discriminated ophthalmopathy from stable hyperthyroidism.

The receptor was isolated from a man between 45 and 60 years old with Graves' hyperthyroidism. This chain uses TRBV5-1 with TRBJ1-1, with D possibly matching TRBD1 (6 bases). Source material: blood. CDR3 loop: CASSLEGGGKAFF. The CDR3 DNA is TGCGCCAGCAGCTTGGAAGGGGGGGGGAAAGCTTTCTTT.